The 25 T cell receptor beta chains presented below share a single source sample, sequenced in a study of blood T cell repertoires in COVID-19. The protocol was immunoSEQ multiplex PCR, while the TCRdb copy is restricted to in-frame clones and leaves out a portion. This table has roughly 200,000 clones, approximately 85% appearing once. The sequencing sample was made of peripheral blood. Every receptor here comes from a human donor with active or convalescent COVID-19. The donor label of this sample is uncertain.

This sequence joins TRBV24-1 and TRBJ2-3, with 8 bases lining up with TRBD2. The CDR3 is 15 amino acids. The germline V gene has CDR1 KGHDR and CDR2 SFDVKD. V dropped 1 base and J dropped 8; count of bases not matched to a gene: 7. The CDR3 sequence is CATSDLAGALGTQYF. CDR3 sequence (DNA): TGTGCCACCAGTGATTTAGCGGGGGCCCTCGGTACGCAGTATTTT.

This chain's CDR3 is CASSLDQGTYNEQFF. The CDR3, as DNA: TGTGCCAGCAGCTTGGATCAGGGGACCTACAATGAGCAGTTCTTC. V is TRBV5-4 and J is TRBJ2-1, with D possibly matching TRBD1 (6 bases). The CDR3 extends over 15 amino acids. With 0 bases removed from V and 2 bases from J, the gap between germline ends came to 9 bases. Germline V gives CDR1 SGHNT, CDR2 YYREEE (reference sequence).

This sequence joins TRBV28 and TRBJ1-2, with D unclear. Trimming shortened V by 3 bases and J by 1 base, and 12 bases separated the two germline ends. This CDR3 spans 15 amino acids. CDR1 and CDR2 from the germline V gene are MDHEN and SYDVKM. CDR3 sequence: CASSLAKVDNYGYTF. Written as DNA, the CDR3 is TGTGCCAGCAGTTTGGCCAAAGTTGATAACTATGGCTACACCTTC.

The chain joins TRBV30 to TRBJ1-2, with unresolved D. Germline CDR1 and CDR2: GTSNPN and SVGIG (reference sequence). This CDR3 contains 11 residues. Trimming removed 0 bases from V and 9 bases from J, with 8 bases in between. CDR3 loop: CAWSVSVSYTF. The CDR3 DNA is TGTGCCTGGAGTGTATCAGTGAGCTACACCTTC.

CDR3 in amino acids: CASSPNLPSGDTQYF. As DNA, the CDR3 is TGTGCCAGCAGCCCGAACCTACCATCTGGAGATACGCAGTATTTT. The chain links TRBV11-2 to TRBJ2-3; D is unresolved. V was shortened by 5 bases and J by 5 bases, with 17 bases between the two germline ends. This CDR3 comprises 15 residues. Germline V gene sequence: CDR1 SGHAT, CDR2 FQNNGV.

Written as DNA, the CDR3 is TGTGCCAGCAGCCGGGGAGGGATGGGGTACGGAGCTACGCAGTATTTT. Amino acid sequence: CASSRGGMGYGATQYF. The rearrangement links TRBV3-1 (or the pseudogene TRBV3-2) to TRBJ2-3; 7 bases line up with TRBD2. The length of the CDR3 is 16 residues. The junction had 15 bases not matched to a gene; V was cut back by 4 bases and J by 8 bases. Germline CDR1 LGHDT, CDR2 YNNKEL (reference sequence).

The J gene is TRBJ2-1, the V gene TRBV19; no clear D. Germline V gene data show CDR1 as LNHDA and CDR2 as SQIVND (reference sequence). The germline V and J ends were trimmed by 4 bases and 10 bases, with 11 bases remaining between them. The length of the CDR3 is 12 residues. CDR3 DNA: TGTGCCAGTAGTACACTCCATAACGAGCAGTTCTTC. The encoded protein is CASSTLHNEQFF.

The chain couples TRBV5-8 to TRBJ1-3; a weak D match, TRBD1 (5 bases). From germline, CDR1 is SGHTS and CDR2 YDEGEE. Trimming shortened V by 0 bases and J by 4 bases, and 11 bases separated the two germline ends. The CDR3 contains 15 residues. For the CDR3, the DNA is TGTGCCAGCAGCTTGGAAGGGGTGGGCGGAAACACCATATATTTT. Its translation: CASSLEGVGGNTIYF.

This chain joins TRBV12-5 and TRBJ2-3; 8 bases fit TRBD1. V dropped 4 bases and J dropped 4; count of bases not matched to a gene: 10. Germline V gene sequence: CDR1 LGHNT, CDR2 FRNRAP. The length of the CDR3 is 16 residues. CDR3 sequence (DNA): TGTGCTAGTGGTTCGGGACAGGTCCGCGGGGCAGATACGCAGTATTTT. It encodes CASGSGQVRGADTQYF.

CDR3 amino acids: CASSFTGGSSYEQYF. The CDR3 DNA reads TGCGCCAGCAGCTTCACAGGGGGGAGCTCCTACGAGCAGTACTTC. V and J are TRBV5-1 and TRBJ2-7, with TRBD1 matching 8 bases. Germline trimming cut 2 bases from V and 0 bases from J; bases unmatched to any gene: 4. Per germline, CDR1 SGHRS and CDR2 YFSETQ. The CDR3 covers 15 residues.

The chain carries TRBV25-1 and TRBJ1-5; no firm D call. Per the germline V gene, CDR1 is MGHDK and CDR2 is SYGVNS. V lost 7 bases, J lost 5 bases, and 12 bases lay in between. The CDR3 is 13 residues long. In DNA form, the CDR3 reads TGTGCCAGCACGCTGCGGCACGATCAGCCCCAGCATTTT. Its protein is CASTLRHDQPQHF.

The V gene is TRBV30, the J gene TRBJ2-5; D possibly corresponds to TRBD2 (6 bases). In germline, CDR1 is GTSNPN, CDR2 SVGIG (reference sequence). V lost 3 bases and J 5 bases, leaving 16 bases between the germline ends. The CDR3 is 14 residues long. CDR3: CAWSLGGLLETQYF. The CDR3 DNA reads as TGTGCCTGGAGCCTTGGAGGGTTGTTGGAGACCCAGTACTTC.

The chain is built from TRBV4-3 and TRBJ1-2, with D hard to call. V dropped 4 bases and J dropped 8 bases, with 11 bases sitting between them. From germline, CDR1 is LGHNA and CDR2 YSLEER. This CDR3 spans 12 amino acids. In nucleotides, the CDR3 is TGCGCCAGCAGCCGACGGGGTAGCGGCTACACCTTC. Protein sequence: CASSRRGSGYTF.

The chain uses TRBV18 and TRBJ1-1, with a possible D match to TRBD1 (6 bases). The V end was cut by 5 bases, the J end by 1 base, with 8 bases between. CDR3 length: 13 amino acids. In germline, CDR1 is KGHSH, CDR2 LQKENI. Here the CDR3 DNA reads TGTGCCAGCTCAAAAGGGGGGAACACTGAAGCTTTCTTT. The encoded protein is CASSKGGNTEAFF.

This clone has a single count. The chain links TRBV9 to TRBJ2-1, with D tentatively TRBD2 (5 bases). Between the trimmed V and J ends, which lost 3 bases and 11 bases, there was a span of 9 bases. Germline V CDR1 and CDR2: SGDLS, YYNGEE. The CDR3 extends over 11 amino acids. CDR3 in amino acids: CASSDWTQQFF. The CDR3 DNA reads as TGTGCCAGCAGCGACTGGACTCAGCAGTTCTTC. Together with reference TRBV9 and TRBJ2-1, the CDR3 gives the full variable domain: DSGVTQTPKHLITATGQRVTLRCSPRSGDLSVYWYQQSLDQGLQFLIQYYNGEERAKGNILERFSAQQFPDLHSELNLSSLELGDSALYFCASSDWTQQFFGPGTRLTVL.

This chain uses TRBV27 with TRBJ2-7; D perhaps matches TRBD2 (6 bases). V was pared by 6 bases and J by 4 bases, with 16 bases between. The CDR3 runs 14 residues. Germline CDR1 reads MNHEY; CDR2 reads SMNVEV (reference sequence). The CDR3 here is CASRPGAFLYEQYF. The DNA for the CDR3 is TGTGCCAGCAGGCCGGGAGCGTTTCTTTACGAGCAGTACTTC.

This chain uses TRBV30 with TRBJ1-4; D gene ambiguous. V lost 4 bases, J lost 5 bases, and 17 bases lay in between. This CDR3 region has 15 residues. CDR1 GTSNPN and CDR2 SVGIG come from the germline V gene (reference sequence). The CDR3 is CAWNKRGDTNEKLFF. The CDR3 DNA sequence: TGTGCCTGGAATAAACGGGGAGATACGAATGAAAAACTGTTTTTT.

This chain joins TRBV5-1 and TRBJ1-6; 8 positions match TRBD1. Germline V CDR1 and CDR2: SGHRS, YFSETQ. The CDR3 has 14 residues. V lost 0 bases and J lost 10; bases outside the gene matches: 3. The CDR3 loop reads CASSLEGQDSPLHF. DNA of the CDR3: TGCGCCAGCAGCTTGGAGGGACAGGACTCACCCCTCCACTTT.

The chain employs TRBV30 and TRBJ2-3, with TRBD2 matching 8 bases. This CDR3 is 15 amino acids long. The germline V gene has CDR1 GTSNPN and CDR2 SVGIG (reference sequence). The V gene end was trimmed by 1 base and the J gene end by 5 bases; junction bases not matched to a gene: 8. CDR3 protein: CAWSGIPGGLDTQYF. In nucleotides, the CDR3 is TGTGCCTGGAGTGGAATACCGGGGGGGCTAGATACGCAGTATTTT.

This clone is a singleton in its sample. The CDR3 sequence: CASSPLGGQVGYGYTF. CDR3 sequence (DNA): TGCGCCAGCAGCCCTCTGGGGGGACAGGTTGGTTATGGCTACACCTTC. This chain links TRBV5-1 with TRBJ1-2; TRBD1 agrees at 8 bases. Germline-derived CDR1 and CDR2 are SGHRS and YFSETQ. V dropped 4 bases and J dropped 5; count of bases not matched to a gene: 13. The CDR3 has 16 amino acids.

The CDR3 region has the DNA TGCGCCAGCAGTGAGACTAGGGCAGGGGGCGGGTATGAGCAGTTCTTC. It specifies CASSETRAGGGYEQFF. V usage is TRBV10-1 and J usage is TRBJ2-1; 8 bases are shared with TRBD1. Germline V CDR1 and CDR2: WNHNN, SYGVQD (reference sequence). The CDR3 has 16 amino acids. V lost 2 bases, J lost 8 bases, and 11 bases stayed unmatched.

The chain links TRBV11-2 to TRBJ2-3, with TRBD1 as a possible D gene (5 bases). Trimming removed 5 bases from V and 0 bases from J, with 12 bases in between. Germline CDR1 SGHAT, CDR2 FQNNGV. The CDR3 is made up of 15 amino acids. For the CDR3, the DNA is TGTGCCAGCAGCCGGCGACAGTTGAGCACAGATACGCAGTATTTT. Protein product: CASSRRQLSTDTQYF.

The V and J genes are TRBV28 and TRBJ2-7, with TRBD1 as a possible D gene (6 bases). Between the trimmed V and J ends, which lost 7 bases and 7 bases, there was a span of 20 bases. Germline CDR1 MDHEN, CDR2 SYDVKM. The CDR3 runs to 14 residues. The CDR3 loop is CASTVGTGSREQYF. In DNA form, the CDR3 reads TGTGCCAGCACCGTTGGAACAGGGAGTAGGGAGCAGTACTTC.

The count of this clone is one. The V gene is TRBV2, the J gene TRBJ2-5, with 9 bases matching TRBD2. Per germline, CDR1 SNHLY and CDR2 FYNNEI. V shed 6 bases, J shed 3 bases, and the junction held 2 bases outside the gene matches. This CDR3 is 13 amino acids long. The CDR3 region has the DNA TGTGCCAGCAGGGCTAGCGGGGAAGAGACCCAGTACTTC. Residues: CASRASGEETQYF. The full variable domain, completed using reference TRBV2 and TRBJ2-5, is EPEVTQTPSHQVTQMGQEVILRCVPISNHLYFYWYRQILGQKVEFLVSFYNNEISEKSEIFDDQFSVERPDGSNFTLKIRSTKLEDSAMYFCASRASGEETQYFGPGTRLLVL.

V usage is TRBV9 and J usage is TRBJ1-2, with 8 bases that match TRBD1. V lost 3 bases, J lost 4 bases, and 8 bases stayed unmatched. The CDR3 runs to 15 residues. The germline V gene encodes CDR1 SGDLS and CDR2 YYNGEE. The DNA for the CDR3 is TGTGCCAGCAGCGCCCTCTCAGGGGGCGTCTATGGCTACACCTTC. It yields the protein CASSALSGGVYGYTF.